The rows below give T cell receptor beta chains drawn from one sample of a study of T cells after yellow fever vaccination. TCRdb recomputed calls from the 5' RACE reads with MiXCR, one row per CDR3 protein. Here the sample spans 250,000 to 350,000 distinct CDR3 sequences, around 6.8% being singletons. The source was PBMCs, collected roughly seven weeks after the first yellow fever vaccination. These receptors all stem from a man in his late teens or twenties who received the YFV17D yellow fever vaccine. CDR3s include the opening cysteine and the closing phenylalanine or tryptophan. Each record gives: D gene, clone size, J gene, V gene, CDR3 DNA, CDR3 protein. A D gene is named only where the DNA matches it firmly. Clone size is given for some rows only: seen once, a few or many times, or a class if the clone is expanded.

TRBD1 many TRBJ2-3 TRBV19 TGTGCCAGTAGTACGCCCCGAGACAGGGGTGGAGATACGCAGTATTTT CASSTPRDRGGDTQYF
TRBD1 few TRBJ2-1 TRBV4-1 TGCGCCAGCACCCGCGGTTTAGGGACAGGGATCTCCAATGAGCAGTTCTTC CASTRGLGTGISNEQFF
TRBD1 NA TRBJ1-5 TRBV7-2 TGTGCCAGCAGCTTAGCAGGACAGGGCGGGCATCAGCCCCAGCATTTT CASSLAGQGGHQPQHF
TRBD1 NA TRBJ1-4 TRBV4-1 TGCGCCAGCAGCCTCCACGTACGGGACAGGGGTTTTCTGAGAGAAAAACTGTTTTTT CASSLHVRDRGFLREKLFF
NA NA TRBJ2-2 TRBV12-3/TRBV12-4 TGTGCCAGCAGTTTGGGGGGCAGTGGATCCGGGGAGCTGTTTTTT CASSLGGSGSGELFF
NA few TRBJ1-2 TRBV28 TGTGCCAGCAGTTACCGGGCCTATGGCTACACCTTC CASSYRAYGYTF
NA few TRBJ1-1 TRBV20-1 TGCAGTGCTAGTATTGGTCGTAACACTGAAGCTTTCTTT CSASIGRNTEAFF
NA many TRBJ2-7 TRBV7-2 TGTGCCAGCAGCTTAGCCTCCCCAACCTACGAGCAGTACTTC CASSLASPTYEQYF
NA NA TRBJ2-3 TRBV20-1 TGCAGTGCTAGAGAAAGATTTTGGGCCGGAGATACGCAGTATTTT CSARERFWAGDTQYF
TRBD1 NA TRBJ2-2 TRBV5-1 TGCGCCAGCAGCTCACAGGGGGCAGTCGGGGAGCTGTTTTTT CASSSQGAVGELFF
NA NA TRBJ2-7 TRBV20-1 TGCAGTGCTAGAGATCGGCATCAGACCTACGAGCAGTACTTC CSARDRHQTYEQYF
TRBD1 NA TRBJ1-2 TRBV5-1 TGCGCCAGCAGCTTGGGATTGGACAGGGGGGACTATGGCTACACCTTC CASSLGLDRGDYGYTF
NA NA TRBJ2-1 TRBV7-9 TGTGCCAGCAGCCAAACCGTGGGGGGCACTGAGCAGTTCTTC CASSQTVGGTEQFF
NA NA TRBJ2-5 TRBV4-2 TGTGCCAGCAGCCCCTCCCCCGGCTCGGGGTGGCAAGAGACCCAGTACTTC CASSPSPGSGWQETQYF
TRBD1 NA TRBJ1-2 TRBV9 TGTGCCAGTACCGAAGTATTTGGACAGGGGTCTGGCTACACCTTC CASTEVFGQGSGYTF
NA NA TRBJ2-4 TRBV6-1 TGTGCCAGCACCTACAGGCTAGGGAGGAACATTCAGTACTTC CASTYRLGRNIQYF
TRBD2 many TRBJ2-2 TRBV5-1 TGCGCCAGCAGCTTTCTAGCGGGGGGCCGGAACACCGGGGAGCTGTTTTTT CASSFLAGGRNTGELFF
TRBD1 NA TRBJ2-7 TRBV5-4 TGTGCCAGCAGCCAGGGGGGGACAGGGGGTCGCGAGCAGTACTTC CASSQGGTGGREQYF
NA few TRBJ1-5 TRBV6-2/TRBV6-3 TGTGCCAGCAGTTATAGGGGGGCCAGTCAGCCCCAGCATTTT CASSYRGASQPQHF
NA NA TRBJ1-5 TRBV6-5 TGTGCCAGCAGTTACTCACTCGGTCAGGGGAGTCAGCCCCAGCATTTT CASSYSLGQGSQPQHF
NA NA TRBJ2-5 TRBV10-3 TGTGCCACCGGAGGGGGACTTCTGTACCAAGAGACCCAGTACTTC CATGGGLLYQETQYF
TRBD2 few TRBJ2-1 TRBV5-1 TGCGCCAGCAGCTTGACTAGCGGGGGGGCGGGAGACAATGAGCAGTTCTTC CASSLTSGGAGDNEQFF
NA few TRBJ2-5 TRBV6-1 TGTGCCAGCAGAACCGCGTTGGGGCCTGAGACCCAGTACTTC CASRTALGPETQYF
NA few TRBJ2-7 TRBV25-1 TGTGCCAGCAGTGGGGGCAACGAGCAGTACTTC CASSGGNEQYF
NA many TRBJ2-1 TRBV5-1 TGCGCCAGCAGTCTGGGGACTCCCGTCGTTGCGTTCTTC CASSLGTPVVAFF
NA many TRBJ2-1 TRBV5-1 TGCGCCAGCAGCTTGTCCCTAGGAAGCTCCTACAATGAGCAGTTCTTC CASSLSLGSSYNEQFF
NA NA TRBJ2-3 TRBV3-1 TGTGCCAGCAGCCAATCCGGGGGGCTGGATACGCAGTATTTT CASSQSGGLDTQYF